The 17 T cell receptor beta chains below all came from one sample that was sequenced in a study of shared clonotypes between healthy human individuals. Naive CD8 populations comprised CD45RO-negative cells positively selected for CCR7, excluding terminally differentiated effector memory CD45RA+ cells. Only in-frame clones appear in the TCRdb table, and some are missing; sequencing was by immunoSEQ multiplex PCR. The top ten hold about 1.1% of the sample, which has more than 2 million clones, over 85% seen once. The sequencing sample was made of naive CD8+ T cells sorted from blood. These receptors were obtained from a man aged 18 to 30 in good health.

The rearrangement joins TRBV29-1 to TRBJ2-3, with 8 positions matching TRBD2. Trimming cost V 8 bases and J 1 base; bases outside gene matches: 11. The V gene's germline CDR1 is SQVTM and CDR2 ANQGSEA. The CDR3 consists of 15 residues. CDR3 sequence reads: CSLVTGGWGTDTQYF. DNA of the CDR3: TGCAGCCTGGTGACGGGAGGGTGGGGCACAGATACGCAGTATTTT.

CDR3 in DNA: TGTGCCAGCGATGGGAACAATCAGCCCCAGCATTTT. Translation: CASDGNNQPQHF. This sequence joins TRBV21-1 and TRBJ1-5. TRBV21-1 is tagged as a pseudogene. The CDR3 length is 12 residues.

Comment on this clone: This sample also contains other DNA sequences that code for the same CDR3. The chain combines TRBV5-1 with TRBJ2-7, with D possibly being TRBD1 (8 bases). This CDR3 is built from 15 residues. Germline CDR1 reads SGHRS; CDR2 reads YFSETQ. Trimming removed 1 base at V and 4 bases at J, with 15 bases between. CDR3 nucleotides: TGCGCCAGCAGCTTGACAGGACAGGGAGGGTACGAGCAGTACTTC. Protein product: CASSLTGQGGYEQYF. The complete variable domain, with remaining parts taken from reference TRBV5-1 and TRBJ2-7, reads KAGVTQTPRYLIKTRGQQVTLSCSPISGHRSVSWYQQTPGQGLQFLFEYFSETQRNKGNFPGRFSGRQFSNSRSEMNVSTLELGDSALYLCASSLTGQGGYEQYFGPGTRLTVT.

This clone was seen a single time. V and J are TRBV4-1 and TRBJ2-7; possibly TRBD1 for D (6 bases). This CDR3 has 15 amino acids. V gave up 1 base and J gave up 2 bases, with 12 bases separating them. CDR1 and CDR2 (germline): MGHRA, YSYEKL. CDR3 nucleotide sequence: TGCGCCAGCAGCCAAGTATCCGGACAGACCTACGAGCAGTACTTC. It translates to CASSQVSGQTYEQYF.

This chain uses TRBV29-1 with TRBJ2-7; either TRBD1 or TRBD2 may supply D (5 bases each). The ends were cut back, 6 bases at V and 0 bases at J, with 12 bases in the middle. The CDR3 is 13 amino acids. Germline V gives CDR1 SQVTM, CDR2 ANQGSEA. The CDR3 sequence: CSVLGTDSYEQYF. CDR3 in DNA: TGCAGCGTGCTCGGGACGGACTCCTACGAGCAGTACTTC.

This chain connects TRBV7-9 to TRBJ2-2; TRBD1 agrees at 7 bases. V trimming: 0 bases; J trimming: 4 bases; junction bases outside the gene matches: 11. The CDR3 runs to 18 residues. Germline CDR1 and CDR2: SEHNR and FQNEAQ (reference sequence). The chain's CDR3 is CASSLALPRQGSTGELFF. In DNA, the CDR3 is TGTGCCAGCAGCTTAGCGTTACCCCGACAGGGAAGCACCGGGGAGCTGTTTTTT.

The chain employs TRBV10-3 and TRBJ2-1, with D maybe TRBD1 (9 bases). In germline, CDR1 is ENHRY, CDR2 SYGVKD. The CDR3 runs to 14 residues. V shed 11 bases and J shed 9 bases, with 23 bases lying between them. The CDR3 nucleotides are TGTGCCCGGACGGGAGGGACAGGGCGAGGTGAGCAGTTCTTC. Translation gives CARTGGTGRGEQFF.

This sequence joins TRBV13 and TRBJ1-3, with unresolved D. The CDR3 sequence is 15 residues long. The V and J ends lost 5 bases and 0 bases respectively, with 11 bases between them. Germline CDR1 is PRHDT and CDR2 is FYEKMQ (reference sequence). Here the CDR3 DNA reads TGTGCCAGCAGCGCGCAGAAGAGCTCTGGAAACACCATATATTTT. Its translation is CASSAQKSSGNTIYF.

The V and J genes are TRBV2 and TRBJ2-1, with 10 bases that match TRBD2. The CDR3 runs 14 residues. J lost 3 bases, V lost 10 bases, and 6 bases had no gene match. CDR1 is SNHLY, CDR2 FYNNEI, per germline. The CDR3 region is CATHSGGHYNEQFF. The CDR3 region has the DNA TGTGCCACCCATAGCGGGGGGCACTACAATGAGCAGTTCTTC.

The rearrangement uses TRBV27 and TRBJ2-7; D could derive from TRBD1 or TRBD2 (7 bases each). Deletions cut 8 bases from V and 0 bases from J, with 20 bases between. CDR3 size: 16 residues. Germline CDR1 reads MNHEY; CDR2 reads SMNVEV (reference sequence). Here the CDR3 reads CASGPSGGQISYEQYF. The DNA of the CDR3 is TGTGCCAGCGGACCCTCGGGGGGACAGATCTCCTACGAGCAGTACTTC.

The chain joins TRBV19 to TRBJ2-1, with D possibly being TRBD1 (6 bases). The CDR3 totals 14 residues. Trimming cost V 3 bases and J 5 bases, with 11 bases left between them. Germline V gene sequence: CDR1 LNHDA, CDR2 SQIVND (reference sequence). The CDR3 nucleotides are TGTGCCAGTAGTATCTGGACAGAAGACAATGAGCAGTTCTTC. As protein: CASSIWTEDNEQFF.

The chain combines TRBV28 with TRBJ1-1, with D possibly TRBD1 on 5 matching bases. The CDR3 consists of 13 residues. Deletions cut 5 bases from V and 2 bases from J, with 9 bases between. In germline, CDR1 is MDHEN, CDR2 SYDVKM. In nucleotides, the CDR3 is TGTGCCAGCAGTCTGGACATCAACACTGAAGCTTTCTTT. Its translation: CASSLDINTEAFF. Full variable domain (missing parts from reference TRBV28 and TRBJ1-1): DVKVTQSSRYLVKRTGEKVFLECVQDMDHENMFWYRQDPGLGLRLIYFSYDVKMKEKGDIPEGYSVSREKKERFSLILESASTNQTSMYLCASSLDINTEAFFGQGTRLTVV.

This chain uses TRBV11-2 with TRBJ1-1; 8 bases match TRBD1. Losses at the gene ends were 6 bases for V and 0 bases for J; bases not matched to a gene: 12. The CDR3 consists of 17 residues. Germline V gives CDR1 SGHAT, CDR2 FQNNGV. The CDR3 sequence is CASSLHSGTGMNTEAFF. DNA for the CDR3: TGTGCCAGCAGTCTTCACTCCGGGACAGGAATGAACACTGAAGCTTTCTTT.

V is TRBV29-1 and J is TRBJ2-5, with TRBD2 matching 8 bases. The germline V gene has CDR1 SQVTM and CDR2 ANQGSEA. V gave up 6 bases and J gave up 0 bases; unmatched junction bases: 15. The CDR3 is 17 amino acids. Written as DNA, the CDR3 is TGCAGCGTACCAACTTGGGGCCCGGGACTAGACCAAGAGACCCAGTACTTC. As protein: CSVPTWGPGLDQETQYF. Filled out from reference TRBV29-1 and TRBJ2-5, the complete variable domain reads SAVISQKPSRDICQRGTSLTIQCQVDSQVTMMFWYRQQPGQSLTLIATANQGSEATYESGFVIDKFPISRPNLTFSTLTVSNMSPEDSSIYLCSVPTWGPGLDQETQYFGPGTRLLVL.

A note on this clone: The same CDR3 can be traced to other DNA sequences in this sample. This chain uses TRBV28 with TRBJ2-2; D possibly uses TRBD1 or TRBD2 (5 bases each). Germline assignment: CDR1 MDHEN and CDR2 SYDVKM. The V gene lost 2 bases and the J gene lost 3 bases, with 10 bases spanning the gap. The CDR3 sequence is 15 residues long. The CDR3 nucleotides are TGTGCCAGCAGTTTAAAACAGGAGGACACCGGGGAGCTGTTTTTT. It encodes CASSLKQEDTGELFF.

To note about this clone: Other DNA sequences in the sample encode the same CDR3. V and J are TRBV7-9 and TRBJ2-7; tentative D call: TRBD2 (5 bases). The CDR3 length is 14 residues. The germline gives CDR1 SEHNR, CDR2 FQNEAQ (reference sequence). Trimming shortened V by 4 bases and J by 0 bases, and 10 bases separated the two germline ends. For the CDR3, the DNA is TGTGCCAGCAGCTACAGCGGCGGCTCCTACGAGCAGTACTTC. Translating it yields CASSYSGGSYEQYF.

This chain joins TRBV7-9 and TRBJ2-3, with D possibly being TRBD1 (6 bases). The CDR3 is made up of 16 amino acids. Germline CDR1 SEHNR, CDR2 FQNEAQ (reference sequence). Trimming left V 1 base short and J 4 bases short, with 15 bases between. The CDR3 here is CASSLVGGEGPDTQYF. The CDR3 DNA sequence: TGTGCCAGCAGCTTAGTTGGGGGCGAGGGCCCAGATACGCAGTATTTT.